The clone carrying this T cell receptor (beta chain) appeared a few times. The antigen remains unidentified. Trimming cost V 7 bases and J 6 bases, with 19 bases left between them. Germline V CDR1 and CDR2: SEHNR, FQNEAQ (reference sequence). This CDR3 contains 15 residues. This sample was included in a study of T-cell memory formation after mild COVID-19. Background on the study: Each donor largely had its own TCR clusters.

The study's findings and limits: Second-wave clones peaking on day 37 lacked confirmed SARS-CoV-2 specificity.

Via MiXCR, TCRdb re-called the 5' RACE reads, giving one row per CDR3 protein. The data contain hundreds of thousands of distinct CDR3 sequences, roughly 18% of them seen just once; the ten biggest clones take up more than 9%. This clonotype was sampled from an adult woman who had mild COVID-19 (a few samples of this study predate the infection). Cell type and time point are not known. V is TRBV7-9 and J is TRBJ2-1; possibly TRBD1 or TRBD2 for D (6 bases each). The source material was PBMCs or a T cell subset sorted from them (not recorded which). CDR3 region: CASTSQGRGVNEQFF. CDR3 in DNA: TGTGCCAGCACCTCTCAGGGGCGCGGGGTCAATGAGCAGTTCTTC.